A single T cell receptor (beta chain) is shown here with its context. This entry is derived from a study of blood T cells in healthy people across ages. Combining a sample-barcoded 5' primer with a J-beta primer mix, a second PCR ran for roughly 7 to 11 cycles. Unique molecular identifiers of 12 random nucleotides labeled each cDNA. TCRdb fed the 5' RACE reads into MiXCR, producing one record per CDR3 protein. Here the sample spans fewer than 1.5 million distinct CDR3 sequences, 42% being singletons. The donors, aged about 6 to 90, were healthy Caucasians from Russia. Germline assignment: CDR1 LGHDT and CDR2 YNNKEL (reference sequence). Unmatched junction bases numbered 4, after V lost 6 bases and J lost 2 bases. This CDR3 is built from 17 residues.

The sequence derives from a woman in her late teens or twenties in good health. This chain joins TRBV3-1 and TRBJ2-6, with TRBD2 matching 13 bases. The sample comprised blood. CDR3 region: CASRELAGGAGANVLTF. The CDR3 nucleotides are TGTGCCAGCAGGGAACTAGCGGGAGGGGCTGGGGCCAACGTCCTGACTTTC. Combining the CDR3 with reference TRBV3-1 and TRBJ2-6 gives the whole variable domain DTAVSQTPKYLVTQMGNDKSIKCEQNLGHDTMYWYKQDSKKFLKIMFSYNNKELIINETVPNRFSPKSPDKAHLNLHINSLELGDSAVYFCASRELAGGAGANVLTFGAGSRLTVL.